One sample yielded the 20 T cell receptor beta chains listed below, sequenced in a study of blood T cell repertoires in COVID-19. The protocol was immunoSEQ multiplex PCR, while the TCRdb copy is restricted to in-frame clones and leaves out a portion. The repertoire consists of over 65,000 clones, with about 90% occurring once and the leading ten covering approximately 1%. The sequenced sample consisted of peripheral blood. These receptors were taken from a human donor in a cohort sampled during active COVID-19.

This clone was seen just once. This chain joins TRBV3-1 (or the pseudogene TRBV3-2) and TRBJ2-3; 10 positions agree with TRBD1. Germline CDR1 is LGHDT and CDR2 is YNNKEL (reference sequence). CDR3 length: 14 amino acids. Trimming removed 1 base from V and 5 bases from J; junction bases left unmatched: 0. CDR3 sequence reads: CASSQGTGGDTQYF. The CDR3 DNA sequence: TGTGCCAGCAGCCAAGGGACAGGGGGAGATACGCAGTATTTT.

The chain is built from TRBV5-1 and TRBJ2-1, with 9 bases matching TRBD2. With 0 bases clipped from V and 2 bases from J, the junction kept 3 bases outside the gene matches. CDR1 and CDR2 (germline): SGHRS, YFSETQ. This CDR3 is 16 amino acids long. The CDR3 DNA reads as TGCGCCAGCAGCTTGGGGCTAGCGGGACCCTACAATGAGCAGTTCTTC. Amino acids: CASSLGLAGPYNEQFF.

A remark on this clone: One end of the junction varies from germline; a read error may be responsible. This chain uses TRBV19 with TRBJ2-1; possibly TRBD1 for D (6 bases). Germline CDR1 reads LNHDA; CDR2 reads SQIVND (reference sequence). The CDR3 is made up of 13 amino acids. CDR3 sequence (DNA): TGTGCCAGTAGTGGGGACAATGACAAGGAGCAGTTCTTC. This codes for CASSGDNDKEQFF.

The chain uses TRBV30 and TRBJ2-3; maybe TRBD1 (5 bases). Germline-derived CDR1 and CDR2 are GTSNPN and SVGIG (reference sequence). V lost 0 bases and J lost 3, with 13 bases in between. CDR3 length equals 15 residues. CDR3 nucleotide sequence: TGTGCCTGGAGTGTAGGGGCCCCTTGGACAGATACGCAGTATTTT. Translation: CAWSVGAPWTDTQYF.

The chain joins TRBV24-1 to TRBJ2-7, with 8 bases aligning to TRBD2. The junction had 10 bases not matched to a gene; V was cut back by 4 bases and J by 6 bases. This CDR3 has 15 amino acids. Germline CDR1 is KGHDR and CDR2 is SFDVKD. CDR3 sequence (DNA): TGTGCCACCAGTGACCCCGTCGGGGGGGTTGGCGAGCAGTACTTC. Protein: CATSDPVGGVGEQYF.

The gene calls are TRBV28 and TRBJ1-5, with D hard to call. Germline values: CDR1 MDHEN, CDR2 SYDVKM. This CDR3 is built from 15 residues. V was cut by 7 bases and J by 4 bases, with 17 bases left in between. CDR3 sequence (DNA): TGTGCCAGCACCTCCCTCGCGACTCGGAATCAGCCCCAGCATTTT. As protein: CASTSLATRNQPQHF.

The chain uses TRBV19 and TRBJ1-1; tentatively, D is TRBD1 (5 bases). Germline CDR1 LNHDA, CDR2 SQIVND (reference sequence). The CDR3 runs 13 residues. The germline V and J ends were trimmed by 3 bases and 4 bases, with 9 bases remaining between them. CDR3 coding DNA: TGTGCCAGTAGTATCGGGGGAGTCACTGAAGCTTTCTTT. Residues: CASSIGGVTEAFF.

J is TRBJ2-7 and V is TRBV5-1; TRBD2 matches 12 bases. V lost 1 base to trimming and J lost 2 bases; unmatched junction nucleotides: 7. Germline-derived CDR1 and CDR2 are SGHRS and YFSETQ. This CDR3 has 17 residues. The CDR3 region has the DNA TGCGCCAGCAGCTTGACCACTAGCGGGAGGCCTGCCTACGAGCAGTACTTC. It codes for CASSLTTSGRPAYEQYF.

This clone was counted once. V gene TRBV2 combines with J gene TRBJ2-3; 8 nucleotides align to TRBD2. Germline CDR1 SNHLY, CDR2 FYNNEI. V gave up 5 bases and J gave up 3 bases; unmatched junction bases: 4. The CDR3 has 14 residues. This CDR3 is CASSMTGGTDTQYF. The CDR3 bases are TGTGCCAGCAGTATGACGGGAGGGACAGATACGCAGTATTTT.

This chain links TRBV5-1 with TRBJ1-1; 7 nucleotides align to TRBD1. The CDR3 covers 14 residues. Germline V gives CDR1 SGHRS, CDR2 YFSETQ. The V and J ends lost 0 bases and 9 bases, in that order; junction bases with no gene match: 8. The CDR3 nucleotides are TGCGCCAGCAGCTTGGGAGGAGACAGGGATAAAGCTTTCTTT. This encodes CASSLGGDRDKAFF.

The rearrangement uses TRBV7-9 and TRBJ2-1; 8 positions agree with TRBD1. J gave up 8 bases and V 6 bases, and 3 bases lay outside the gene matches. Per the germline V gene, CDR1 is SEHNR and CDR2 is FQNEAQ (reference sequence). The CDR3 runs 12 residues. Here the CDR3 reads CASSLQGDEQFF. CDR3 nucleotide sequence: TGTGCCAGCAGTTTACAGGGGGATGAGCAGTTCTTC.

The CDR3 sequence: CASSWDRNTEAFF. The CDR3 nucleotides are TGTGCCAGCAGCTGGGACAGGAACACTGAAGCTTTCTTT. The V gene is TRBV5-5, the J gene TRBJ1-1; 7 bases line up with TRBD1. CDR1 and CDR2 from the germline V gene are SGHKS and YYEKEE (reference sequence). The CDR3 is 13 residues long. J gave up 1 base and V 3 bases, and 0 bases lay outside the gene matches.

The gene calls are TRBV9 and TRBJ2-5; 10 positions match TRBD1. The germline gives CDR1 SGDLS, CDR2 YYNGEE. The CDR3 covers 15 residues. V shed 3 bases and J 3 bases; nucleotides not matched to a gene: 5. CDR3 DNA: TGTGCCAGCAGCGCCTCCGGGACAGGGGAAGAGACCCAGTACTTC. It is translated as CASSASGTGEETQYF.

The sample holds one count of this clone. The chain carries TRBV19 and TRBJ1-1; D gene ambiguous. Germline V lookup: CDR1 LNHDA, CDR2 SQIVND (reference sequence). The CDR3 has 15 residues. The V and J ends lost 4 bases and 8 bases respectively, with 20 bases between them. The CDR3 spells CASSTGPFQQTEAFF. The CDR3 DNA reads TGTGCCAGTAGTACAGGCCCCTTCCAGCAGACCGAAGCTTTCTTT.

The chain carries TRBV18 and TRBJ1-4, with D perhaps matching TRBD1 (6 bases). The germline V and J ends were trimmed by 3 bases and 4 bases, with 9 bases remaining between them. The CDR3 is made up of 14 amino acids. Germline V gene sequence: CDR1 KGHSH, CDR2 LQKENI. The CDR3 DNA sequence: TGTGCCAGCTCACCTGGACAGATTAATGAAAAACTGTTTTTT. Translated: CASSPGQINEKLFF. Using reference TRBV18 and TRBJ1-4 for the parts outside the CDR3, the full variable domain is NAGVMQNPRHLVRRRGQEARLRCSPMKGHSHVYWYRQLPEEGLKFMVYLQKENIIDESGMPKERFSAEFPKEGPSILRIQQVVRGDSAAYFCASSPGQINEKLFFGSGTQLSVL.

This chain connects TRBV5-1 to TRBJ1-4, with TRBD1 matching 7 bases. Germline-derived CDR1 and CDR2 are SGHRS and YFSETQ. The junction had 6 bases not matched to a gene; V was cut back by 0 bases and J by 7 bases. CDR3 size: 15 residues. The CDR3 region is CASSLEGADGEKLFF. CDR3 DNA sequence: TGCGCCAGCAGCTTGGAGGGGGCAGACGGTGAAAAACTGTTTTTT.

V and J are TRBV5-1 and TRBJ2-7; TRBD1 matches at 8 bases. CDR3 length: 15 amino acids. CDR1 and CDR2 from the germline V gene are SGHRS and YFSETQ. V gave up 4 bases and J gave up 6 bases; unmatched junction bases: 12. The CDR3 nucleotides read TGCGCCAGCAGCCGCGCCGGGACAGGCCCGATCGAGCAGTACTTC. Encoded protein: CASSRAGTGPIEQYF. Full variable domain (remainder filled in from reference TRBV5-1 and TRBJ2-7): KAGVTQTPRYLIKTRGQQVTLSCSPISGHRSVSWYQQTPGQGLQFLFEYFSETQRNKGNFPGRFSGRQFSNSRSEMNVSTLELGDSALYLCASSRAGTGPIEQYFGPGTRLTVT.

The chain is built from TRBV6-5 and TRBJ2-1, with 9 bases identical to TRBD2. The CDR3 has 16 amino acids. J gave up 7 bases and V 2 bases, and 9 bases lay outside the gene matches. Germline V gives CDR1 MNHEY, CDR2 SVGAGI. The CDR3 here is CASSYPVAGGRNEQFF. DNA of the CDR3: TGTGCCAGCAGTTACCCCGTGGCGGGAGGGAGAAATGAGCAGTTCTTC.

V and J are TRBV27 and TRBJ2-4, with a weak D call TRBD2 (5 bases). Trimming pared 7 bases from V and 1 base from J, leaving 8 bases between. CDR1 is MNHEY and CDR2 is SMNVEV in the germline V gene (reference sequence). The CDR3 extends over 13 amino acids. CDR3 coding DNA: TGTGCCAGCAAGGAGGAGGCCAAAAACATTCAGTACTTC. Its translation: CASKEEAKNIQYF.

The chain is built from TRBV4-2 and TRBJ2-1; 12 bases are a match to TRBD2. Per the germline V gene, CDR1 is LGHNA and CDR2 is YNFKEQ. V was clipped by 6 bases and J by 6 bases; unmatched bases: 3. CDR3 length equals 14 residues. The CDR3 spells CASSASGRANEQFF. The CDR3 DNA reads TGTGCCAGCAGTGCTAGCGGGAGGGCCAATGAGCAGTTCTTC.